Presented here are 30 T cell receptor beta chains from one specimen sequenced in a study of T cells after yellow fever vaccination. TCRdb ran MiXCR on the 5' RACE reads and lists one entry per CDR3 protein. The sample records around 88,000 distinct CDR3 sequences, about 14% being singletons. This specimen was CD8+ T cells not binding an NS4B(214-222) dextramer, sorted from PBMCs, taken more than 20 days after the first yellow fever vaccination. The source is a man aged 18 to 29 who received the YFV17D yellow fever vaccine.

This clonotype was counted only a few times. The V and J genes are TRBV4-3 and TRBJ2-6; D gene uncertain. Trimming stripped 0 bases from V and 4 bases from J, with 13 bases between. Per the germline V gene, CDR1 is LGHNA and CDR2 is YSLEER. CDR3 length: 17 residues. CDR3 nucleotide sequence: TGCGCCAGCAGCCAAGATCTGAAAGGTTCCGGGGCCAACGTCCTGACTTTC. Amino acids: CASSQDLKGSGANVLTF.

The CDR3 loop is CASSVNAGSGLYEQYF. The CDR3 nucleotides read TGTGCCAGCAGCGTCAACGCGGGGAGCGGCCTCTACGAGCAGTACTTC. The gene calls are TRBV9 and TRBJ2-7, with D possibly being TRBD2 (6 bases). V was pared by 2 bases and J by 3 bases, with 18 bases between. This CDR3 region has 16 residues. Germline CDR1 reads SGDLS; CDR2 reads YYNGEE.

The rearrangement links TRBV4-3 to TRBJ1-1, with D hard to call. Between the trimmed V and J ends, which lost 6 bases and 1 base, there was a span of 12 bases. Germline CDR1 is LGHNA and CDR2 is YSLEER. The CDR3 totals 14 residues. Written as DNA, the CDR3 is TGCGCCAGCAGTCTAAAGGCCGGGAACACTGAAGCTTTCTTT. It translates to CASSLKAGNTEAFF.

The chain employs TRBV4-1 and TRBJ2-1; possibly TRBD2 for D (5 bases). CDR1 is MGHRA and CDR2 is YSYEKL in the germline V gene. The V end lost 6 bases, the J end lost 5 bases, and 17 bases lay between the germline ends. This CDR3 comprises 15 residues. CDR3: CASRDPGPEDNEQFF. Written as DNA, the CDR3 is TGCGCCAGCAGGGACCCAGGACCGGAGGACAATGAGCAGTTCTTC.

CDR3 DNA: TGTGCCAGCTCACTCACGGGCGGTTCCGCCTACGAGCAGTACTTC. Protein: CASSLTGGSAYEQYF. The J gene is TRBJ2-7, the V gene TRBV18, with D uncertain. Deletions cut 4 bases from V and 2 bases from J, with 15 bases between. Germline-derived CDR1 and CDR2 are KGHSH and LQKENI. The CDR3 extends over 15 amino acids. Drawing the rest from reference TRBV18 and TRBJ2-7, the complete variable domain is NAGVMQNPRHLVRRRGQEARLRCSPMKGHSHVYWYRQLPEEGLKFMVYLQKENIIDESGMPKERFSAEFPKEGPSILRIQQVVRGDSAAYFCASSLTGGSAYEQYFGPGTRLTVT.

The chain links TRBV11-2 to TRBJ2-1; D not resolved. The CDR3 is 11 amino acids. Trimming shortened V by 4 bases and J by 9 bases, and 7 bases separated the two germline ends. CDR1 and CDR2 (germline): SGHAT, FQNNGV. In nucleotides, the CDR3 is TGTGCCAGCAGCTCTCTGGGTGAGCAGTTCTTC. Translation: CASSSLGEQFF.

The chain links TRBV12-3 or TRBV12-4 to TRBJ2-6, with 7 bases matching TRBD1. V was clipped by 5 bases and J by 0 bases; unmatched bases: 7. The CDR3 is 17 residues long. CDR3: CASSPPGQSSGANVLTF. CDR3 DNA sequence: TGTGCCAGCAGTCCCCCGGGACAGAGCTCTGGGGCCAACGTCCTGACTTTC.

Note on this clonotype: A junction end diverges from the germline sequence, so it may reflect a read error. CDR3 nucleotide sequence: TGTGTCAGCAGCTTGGACAGGGGAGCCGAAGGGGGCACCATATATTTT. As protein: CVSSLDRGAEGGTIYF. J is TRBJ1-3 and V is TRBV5-4; 9 nucleotides agree with TRBD1. The CDR3 runs 16 residues. The V gene's germline CDR1 is SGHNT and CDR2 YYREEE (reference sequence).

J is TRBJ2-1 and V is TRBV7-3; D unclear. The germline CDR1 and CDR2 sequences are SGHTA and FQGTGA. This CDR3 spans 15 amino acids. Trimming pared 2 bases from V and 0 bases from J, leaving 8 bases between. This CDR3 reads CASSLSLSSYNEQFF. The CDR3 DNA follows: TGTGCCAGCAGCTTATCTCTAAGCTCCTACAATGAGCAGTTCTTC.

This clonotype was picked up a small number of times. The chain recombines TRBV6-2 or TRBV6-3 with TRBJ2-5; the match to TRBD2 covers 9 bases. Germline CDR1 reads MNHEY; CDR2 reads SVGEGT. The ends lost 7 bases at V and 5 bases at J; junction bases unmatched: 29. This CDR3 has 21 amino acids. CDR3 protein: CASTGDWGVPTLRGGRETQYF. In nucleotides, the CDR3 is TGTGCCAGCACCGGGGACTGGGGGGTCCCGACATTGCGGGGGGGCAGGGAGACCCAGTACTTC.

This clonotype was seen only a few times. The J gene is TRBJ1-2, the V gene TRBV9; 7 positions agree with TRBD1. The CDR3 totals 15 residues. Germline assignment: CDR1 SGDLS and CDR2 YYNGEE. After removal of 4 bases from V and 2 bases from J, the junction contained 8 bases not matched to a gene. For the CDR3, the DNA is TGTGCCAGCAGCCCGAGGACAGGCCCGAACTATGGCTACACCTTC. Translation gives CASSPRTGPNYGYTF.

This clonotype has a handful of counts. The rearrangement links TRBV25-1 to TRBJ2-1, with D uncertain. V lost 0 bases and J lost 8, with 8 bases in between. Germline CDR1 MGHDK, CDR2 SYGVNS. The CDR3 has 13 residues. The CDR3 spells CASSEYTSDEQFF. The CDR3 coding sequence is TGTGCCAGCAGTGAATATACATCTGATGAGCAGTTCTTC.

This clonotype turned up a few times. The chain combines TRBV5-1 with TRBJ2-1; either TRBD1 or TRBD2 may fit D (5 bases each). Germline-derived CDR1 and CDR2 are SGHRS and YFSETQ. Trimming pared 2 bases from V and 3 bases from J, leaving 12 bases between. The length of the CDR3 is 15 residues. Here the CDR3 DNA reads TGCGCCAGCAGCTTTTCCGGGGCGCTCTACAATGAGCAGTTCTTC. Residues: CASSFSGALYNEQFF.

This CDR3 is CASSPGEVAGETQYF. As DNA, the CDR3 is TGTGCCAGCAGCCCAGGGGAAGTAGCGGGGGAGACCCAGTACTTC. This chain uses TRBV11-2 with TRBJ2-5, with 8 bases aligning to TRBD2. There are 15 residues in the CDR3. Germline V CDR1 and CDR2: SGHAT, FQNNGV. The V gene end was trimmed by 5 bases and the J gene end by 5 bases; junction bases not matched to a gene: 10.

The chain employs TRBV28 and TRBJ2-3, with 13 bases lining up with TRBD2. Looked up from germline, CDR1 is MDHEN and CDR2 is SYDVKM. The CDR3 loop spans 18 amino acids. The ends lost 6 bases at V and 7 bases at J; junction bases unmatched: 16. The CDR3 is CASSLYGLAGAQDYTQYF. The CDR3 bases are TGTGCCAGCAGCCTTTACGGACTAGCGGGGGCCCAGGACTATACGCAGTATTTT.

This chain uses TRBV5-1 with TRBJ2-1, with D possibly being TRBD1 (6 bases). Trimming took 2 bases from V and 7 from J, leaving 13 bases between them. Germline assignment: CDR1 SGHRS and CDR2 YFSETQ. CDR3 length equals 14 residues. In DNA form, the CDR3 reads TGCGCCAGCAGCTTCACAGGGCTGGGGAATGAGCAGTTCTTC. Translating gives CASSFTGLGNEQFF.

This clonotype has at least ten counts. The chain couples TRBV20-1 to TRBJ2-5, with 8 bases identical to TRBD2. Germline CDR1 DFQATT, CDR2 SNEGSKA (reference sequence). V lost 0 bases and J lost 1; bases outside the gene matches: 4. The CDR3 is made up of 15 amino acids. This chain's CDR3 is CSARELTSGQETQYF. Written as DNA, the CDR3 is TGCAGTGCTAGAGAGCTAACTAGCGGCCAAGAGACCCAGTACTTC.

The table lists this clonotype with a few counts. The CDR3 is CASSSSGTGWTEAFF. The CDR3 nucleotides are TGTGCCAGCAGCTCCTCCGGGACAGGGTGGACTGAAGCTTTCTTT. The V and J genes are TRBV5-5 and TRBJ1-1, with 9 bases aligning to TRBD1. J gave up 5 bases and V 3 bases, and 8 bases lay outside the gene matches. The CDR3 has 15 amino acids. In germline, CDR1 is SGHKS, CDR2 YYEKEE (reference sequence).

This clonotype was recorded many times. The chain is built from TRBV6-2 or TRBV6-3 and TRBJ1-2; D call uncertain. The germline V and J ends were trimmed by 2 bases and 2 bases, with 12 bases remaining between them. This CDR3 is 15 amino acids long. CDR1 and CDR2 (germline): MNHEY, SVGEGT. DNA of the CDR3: TGTGCCAGCAGTTACATCCTACCACCCAACTATGGCTACACCTTC. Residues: CASSYILPPNYGYTF.

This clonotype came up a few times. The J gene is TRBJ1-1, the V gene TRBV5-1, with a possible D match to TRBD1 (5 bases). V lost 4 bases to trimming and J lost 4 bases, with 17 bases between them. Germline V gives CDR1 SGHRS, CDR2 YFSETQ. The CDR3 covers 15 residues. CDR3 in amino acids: CASSPGTESPTEAFF. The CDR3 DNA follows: TGCGCCAGCAGCCCAGGGACGGAGTCTCCCACTGAAGCTTTCTTT.

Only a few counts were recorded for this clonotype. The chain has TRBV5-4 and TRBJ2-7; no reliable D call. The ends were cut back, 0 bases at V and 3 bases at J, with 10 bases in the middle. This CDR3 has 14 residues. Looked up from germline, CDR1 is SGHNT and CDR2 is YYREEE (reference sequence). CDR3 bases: TGTGCCAGCAGCTTGGCACCGGGCGACTACGAGCAGTACTTC. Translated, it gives CASSLAPGDYEQYF.

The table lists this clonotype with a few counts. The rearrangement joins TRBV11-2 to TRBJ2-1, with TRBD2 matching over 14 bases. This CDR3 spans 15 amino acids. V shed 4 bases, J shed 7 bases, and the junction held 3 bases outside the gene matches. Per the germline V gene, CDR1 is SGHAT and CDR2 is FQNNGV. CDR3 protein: CASSSTSGGANEQFF. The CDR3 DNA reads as TGTGCCAGCAGCTCGACTAGCGGGGGGGCTAATGAGCAGTTCTTC.

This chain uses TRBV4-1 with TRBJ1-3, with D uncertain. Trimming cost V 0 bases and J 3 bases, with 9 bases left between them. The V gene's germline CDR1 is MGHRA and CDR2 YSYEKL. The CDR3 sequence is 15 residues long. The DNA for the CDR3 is TGCGCCAGCAGCCAAGATCAGCAGAGTGGAAACACCATATATTTT. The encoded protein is CASSQDQQSGNTIYF.

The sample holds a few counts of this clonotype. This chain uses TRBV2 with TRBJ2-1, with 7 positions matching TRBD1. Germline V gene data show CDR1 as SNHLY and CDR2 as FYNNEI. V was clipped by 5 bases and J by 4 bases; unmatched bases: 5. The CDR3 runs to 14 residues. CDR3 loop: CASSRGLRYNEQFF. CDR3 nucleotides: TGTGCCAGCAGTAGGGGGCTTAGGTACAATGAGCAGTTCTTC.

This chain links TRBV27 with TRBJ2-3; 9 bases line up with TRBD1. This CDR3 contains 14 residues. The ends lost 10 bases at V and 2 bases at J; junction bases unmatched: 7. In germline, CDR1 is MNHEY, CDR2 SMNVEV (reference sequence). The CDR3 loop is CAILGQGHTDTQYF. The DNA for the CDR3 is TGTGCCATACTGGGACAGGGACACACAGATACGCAGTATTTT.

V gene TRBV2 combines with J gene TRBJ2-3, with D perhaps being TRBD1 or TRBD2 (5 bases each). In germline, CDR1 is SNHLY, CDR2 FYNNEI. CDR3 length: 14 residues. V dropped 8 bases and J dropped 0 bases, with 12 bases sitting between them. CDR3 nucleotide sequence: TGTGCCAGCGGTGGCAGGGAGAGCACAGATACGCAGTATTTT. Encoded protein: CASGGRESTDTQYF.

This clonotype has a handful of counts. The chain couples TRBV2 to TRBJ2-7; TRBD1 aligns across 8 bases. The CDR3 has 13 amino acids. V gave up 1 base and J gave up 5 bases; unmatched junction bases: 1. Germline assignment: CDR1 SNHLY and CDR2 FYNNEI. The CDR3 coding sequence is TGTGCCAGCAGTGAAGGGACAGGGAACGAGCAGTACGTC. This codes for CASSEGTGNEQYV.

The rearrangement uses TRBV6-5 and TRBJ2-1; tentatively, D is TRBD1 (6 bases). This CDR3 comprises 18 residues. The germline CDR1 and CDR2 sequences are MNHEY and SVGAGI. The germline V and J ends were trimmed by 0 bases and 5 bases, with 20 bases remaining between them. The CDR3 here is CASSYSGLDRTENNEQFF. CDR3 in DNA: TGTGCCAGCAGTTACTCCGGATTGGACAGAACAGAAAACAATGAGCAGTTCTTC.

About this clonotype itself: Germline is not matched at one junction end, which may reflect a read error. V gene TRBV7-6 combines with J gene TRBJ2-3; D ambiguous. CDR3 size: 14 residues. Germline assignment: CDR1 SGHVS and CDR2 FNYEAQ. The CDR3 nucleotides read TGTGCCAGCAGTTTAGCTGGCCCCACAGATACGCAGTATTTT. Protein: CASSLAGPTDTQYF.

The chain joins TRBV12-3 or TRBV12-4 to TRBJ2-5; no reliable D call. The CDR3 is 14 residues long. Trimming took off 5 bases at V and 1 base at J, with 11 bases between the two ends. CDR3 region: CASSGEGSQETQYF. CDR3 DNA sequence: TGTGCCAGCAGTGGAGAAGGGTCCCAAGAGACCCAGTACTTC.